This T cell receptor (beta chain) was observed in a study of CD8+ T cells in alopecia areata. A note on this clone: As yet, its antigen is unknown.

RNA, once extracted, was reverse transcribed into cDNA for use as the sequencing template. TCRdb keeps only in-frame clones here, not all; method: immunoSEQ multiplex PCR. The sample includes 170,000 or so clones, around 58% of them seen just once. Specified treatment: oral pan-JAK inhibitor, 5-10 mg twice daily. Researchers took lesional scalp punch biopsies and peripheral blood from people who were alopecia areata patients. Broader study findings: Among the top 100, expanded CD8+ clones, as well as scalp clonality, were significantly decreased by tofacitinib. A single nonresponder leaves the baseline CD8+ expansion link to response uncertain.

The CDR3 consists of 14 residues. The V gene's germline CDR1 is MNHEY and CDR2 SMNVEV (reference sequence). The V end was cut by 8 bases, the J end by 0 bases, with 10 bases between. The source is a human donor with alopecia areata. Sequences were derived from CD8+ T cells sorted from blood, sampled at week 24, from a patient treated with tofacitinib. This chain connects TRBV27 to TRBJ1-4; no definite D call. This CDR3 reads CASRPGATNEKLFF. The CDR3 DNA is TGTGCCAGCCGACCGGGTGCAACTAATGAAAAACTGTTTTTT.